Listed here are 30 T cell receptor beta chains from one sample, sequenced in a study of blood T cell repertoires in COVID-19 (dated by TCRdb to about 2020). The receptor library was made with the immunoSEQ multiplex PCR assay. Sourced from immuneACCESS, this table was stored by TCRdb with only in-frame sequences that have V and J called. A share of the clones is absent; for the studies checked, an unresolved V gene accounts for under half, and the remainder has no known explanation. Within this sample are 42,000 or so clones, with roughly nine tenths of them counted one time only. Jointly, the top ten make up about 9.2% of the sample. Specimen: peripheral blood. The receptors derive from a man in his fifties or sixties with active COVID-19.

The chain employs TRBV20-1 and TRBJ1-4, with 7 positions matching TRBD1. The CDR3 is 15 residues long. The trim removed 3 bases at V and 0 bases at J, leaving 4 bases unmatched. Germline V gene lookup returns CDR1 DFQATT and CDR2 SNEGSKA (reference sequence). For the CDR3, the DNA is TGCAGTGCTAGTGGGACAGCAGCAACTAATGAAAAACTGTTTTTT. Its protein is CSASGTAATNEKLFF.

The V and J genes are TRBV5-1 and TRBJ2-2; 7 nucleotides agree with TRBD1. The CDR3 contains 14 residues. Germline assignment: CDR1 SGHRS and CDR2 YFSETQ. The junction had 6 bases not matched to a gene; V was cut back by 7 bases and J by 3 bases. CDR3 loop: CASSGTVDTGELFF. The CDR3 DNA sequence: TGCGCCAGCTCCGGGACAGTGGACACCGGGGAGCTGTTTTTT.

The rearrangement uses TRBV15 and TRBJ1-5; D call uncertain. The V gene's germline CDR1 is LNHNV and CDR2 YYDKDF (reference sequence). The CDR3 runs 14 residues. V dropped 4 bases and J dropped 0 bases, with 7 bases sitting between them. CDR3 region: CATSMTNSNQPQHF. The CDR3 DNA reads as TGTGCCACCAGCATGACAAATAGCAATCAGCCCCAGCATTTT.

The chain is built from TRBV6-6 and TRBJ2-3; TRBD1 aligns across 10 bases. Germline values: CDR1 MNHNY, CDR2 SVGAGI (reference sequence). This CDR3 spans 15 amino acids. Unmatched junction bases numbered 4, after V lost 4 bases and J lost 3 bases. The CDR3 coding sequence is TGTGCCAGCAGTTGGGACAGGGGATCGACAGATACGCAGTATTTT. Encoded protein: CASSWDRGSTDTQYF.

The V and J genes are TRBV5-4 and TRBJ2-5; TRBD2 might be the D (5 bases). Trimming left V 2 bases short and J 4 bases short, with 9 bases between. CDR1 is SGHNT, CDR2 YYREEE, per germline (reference sequence). This CDR3 has 13 amino acids. The chain's CDR3 is CASSFDYIETQYF. The CDR3 DNA reads as TGTGCCAGCAGCTTCGACTATATAGAGACCCAGTACTTC.

The chain uses TRBV4-1 and TRBJ2-3; 10 nucleotides agree with TRBD2. V gave up 0 bases and J gave up 5 bases; unmatched junction bases: 5. The germline CDR1 and CDR2 sequences are MGHRA and YSYEKL. This CDR3 comprises 16 residues. In DNA, the CDR3 is TGCGCCAGCAGCCAAGAAACTAGCGGGGCCGGAGATACGCAGTATTTT. Translating gives CASSQETSGAGDTQYF.

This clone was found once. This sequence joins TRBV7-6 and TRBJ1-3, with TRBD1 matching 7 bases. The CDR3 runs 14 residues. Germline assignment: CDR1 SGHVS and CDR2 FNYEAQ. Germline trimming cut 5 bases from V and 10 bases from J; bases unmatched to any gene: 11. The CDR3 DNA reads TGTGCCAGCAGCCCCCAGGGGGGAGTGCGGACCATATATTTT. It is translated as CASSPQGGVRTIYF.

The V and J genes are TRBV28 and TRBJ2-1; 8 positions match TRBD2. The trim removed 9 bases at V and 2 bases at J, leaving 9 bases unmatched. This CDR3 spans 15 amino acids. Germline CDR1 is MDHEN and CDR2 is SYDVKM. CDR3 residues: CASLLAGTTYNEQFF. The CDR3 nucleotides are TGTGCCAGTTTATTAGCGGGAACAACCTACAATGAGCAGTTCTTC.

This clone was seen once. The CDR3 region is CASSHGTGDAGNTIYF. In nucleotides, the CDR3 is TGTGCCAGCAGCCACGGGACAGGGGATGCTGGAAACACCATATATTTT. This chain connects TRBV3-1 (or the pseudogene TRBV3-2) to TRBJ1-3, with 10 bases identical to TRBD1. The CDR3 length is 16 residues. Per the germline V gene, CDR1 is LGHDT and CDR2 is YNNKEL (reference sequence). Trimming took 3 bases from V and 2 from J; bases not matched to a gene: 4.

The chain uses TRBV28 and TRBJ1-2, with 7 bases that match TRBD1. V lost 4 bases, J lost 0 bases, and 8 bases stayed unmatched. The CDR3 spans 16 residues. Germline CDR1 is MDHEN and CDR2 is SYDVKM. DNA of the CDR3: TGTGCCAGCAGTTCCTCCGGGACAGATACTAACTATGGCTACACCTTC. This sequence encodes CASSSSGTDTNYGYTF.

This clone was detected only once. The rearrangement uses TRBV6-1 and TRBJ2-7, with TRBD1 identical over 8 bases. V dropped 0 bases and J dropped 4; count of bases not matched to a gene: 5. In germline, CDR1 is MNHNS, CDR2 SASEGT. This CDR3 spans 15 amino acids. CDR3 in amino acids: CASSEADRAVYEQYF. CDR3 bases: TGTGCCAGCAGTGAAGCGGACAGGGCGGTGTACGAGCAGTACTTC.

V and J are TRBV6-5 and TRBJ1-6; the match to TRBD1 covers 8 bases. The V and J ends lost 6 bases and 5 bases, in that order; junction bases with no gene match: 3. This CDR3 spans 14 amino acids. In germline, CDR1 is MNHEY, CDR2 SVGAGI. This chain's CDR3 is CASRVTGDNSPLHF. The CDR3 DNA sequence: TGTGCCAGCAGAGTGACAGGGGATAATTCACCCCTCCACTTT.

The CDR3 reads CASSSRDLSYNEQFF. The CDR3 region has the DNA TGTGCCAGCTCATCCCGGGACTTGTCCTACAATGAGCAGTTCTTC. The chain uses TRBV18 and TRBJ2-1; D may be TRBD2 (6 bases). Germline CDR1 reads KGHSH; CDR2 reads LQKENI. The germline V and J ends were trimmed by 5 bases and 1 base, with 12 bases remaining between them. This CDR3 has 15 amino acids.

The chain recombines TRBV18 with TRBJ2-7; the D is unclear. V was pared by 2 bases and J by 0 bases, with 14 bases between. Germline values: CDR1 KGHSH, CDR2 LQKENI. The CDR3 has 16 residues. The chain's CDR3 is CASSPNPGITSYEQYF. In DNA form, the CDR3 reads TGTGCCAGCTCACCAAATCCAGGAATCACCTCCTACGAGCAGTACTTC.

The CDR3 DNA reads as TGCGCCAGCAGTTATGGGGAGCGTAATTCACCCCTCCACTTT. Residues: CASSYGERNSPLHF. This chain links TRBV10-2 with TRBJ1-6; D ambiguous. Germline V gives CDR1 WSHSY, CDR2 SAAADI. The germline V and J ends were trimmed by 5 bases and 6 bases, with 11 bases remaining between them. The CDR3 length is 14 residues.

This clone was counted once. An end of the junction differs from the germline gene, which may be a read error. The chain has TRBV15 and TRBJ2-7; 9 nucleotides match TRBD1. Germline V lookup: CDR1 LNHNV, CDR2 YYDKDF (reference sequence). The CDR3 contains 13 residues. The CDR3 protein is CATSSTGGREQHF. The CDR3 nucleotides are TGTGCCACCAGCAGCACAGGGGGCAGGGAGCAGCACTTC. The full variable domain, rest sourced from reference TRBV15 and TRBJ2-7, is DAMVIQNPRYQVTQFGKPVTLSCSQTLNHNVMYWYQQKSSQAPKLLFHYYDKDFNNEADTPDNFQSRRPNTSFCFLDIRSPGLGDTAMYLCATSSTGGREQHFGPGTRLTVT.

In DNA, the CDR3 is TGTGCCAGCAGCTATAGCGGGAAGACCGGGGAGCTGTTTTTT. It yields the protein CASSYSGKTGELFF. This sequence joins TRBV28 and TRBJ2-2, with 8 nucleotides matching TRBD2. The germline gives CDR1 MDHEN, CDR2 SYDVKM. Losses at the gene ends were 6 bases for V and 5 bases for J; bases not matched to a gene: 5. The CDR3 sequence is 14 residues long.

V is TRBV5-1 and J is TRBJ2-1; 9 bases are a match to TRBD2. The CDR3 spans 17 residues. V was pared by 0 bases and J by 2 bases, with 6 bases of the junction left unmatched. Per germline, CDR1 SGHRS and CDR2 YFSETQ. The CDR3 here is CASSLAPASGAYNEQFF. DNA of the CDR3: TGCGCCAGCAGCTTGGCCCCTGCTAGCGGGGCCTACAATGAGCAGTTCTTC.

V usage is TRBV15 and J usage is TRBJ2-3; 9 nucleotides line up with TRBD2. Trimming removed 5 bases from V and 3 bases from J; junction bases left unmatched: 9. The CDR3 consists of 16 residues. In germline, CDR1 is LNHNV, CDR2 YYDKDF (reference sequence). The CDR3 DNA reads as TGTGCCACCAGCGAGGTAGCGGGAGAAGGTACAGATACGCAGTATTTT. Translated: CATSEVAGEGTDTQYF.

In this sample, this clone turned up a few times. The V and J genes are TRBV7-3 and TRBJ2-7, with unresolved D. CDR1 is SGHTA, CDR2 FQGTGA, per germline. This CDR3 is 13 amino acids long. Trimming shortened V by 1 base and J by 5 bases, and 9 bases separated the two germline ends. The CDR3 nucleotides are TGTGCCAGCAGCTTAAATGGCATGGACGAGCAGTACTTC. It specifies CASSLNGMDEQYF.

The V call is TRBV12-3 or TRBV12-4, the J call TRBJ1-2, with TRBD1 matching over 7 bases. CDR3 length: 12 amino acids. The V gene end was trimmed by 5 bases and the J gene end by 4 bases; junction bases not matched to a gene: 1. The CDR3: CASSRDSYGYTF. DNA of the CDR3: TGTGCCAGCAGTAGGGACAGCTATGGCTACACCTTC.

The V and J genes are TRBV2 and TRBJ1-2, with a tentative D call TRBD1 (6 bases). The germline gives CDR1 SNHLY, CDR2 FYNNEI. V was trimmed by 5 bases and J by 6 bases, leaving 10 bases between them. This CDR3 is built from 12 residues. DNA of the CDR3: TGTGCCAGCAGTCGACAGGTAAATGGCTACACCTTC. Translating gives CASSRQVNGYTF.

This clone came up once. The J gene is TRBJ1-5, the V gene TRBV6-5; D call uncertain. The CDR3 contains 15 residues. V was shortened by 7 bases and J by 6 bases, with 19 bases between the two germline ends. CDR1 and CDR2 (germline): MNHEY, SVGAGI. CDR3 sequence (DNA): TGTGCCAGCATACCCGCGGCGGACGGGGTTCAGCCCCAGCATTTT. Translation: CASIPAADGVQPQHF.

The CDR3: CASRMRGTDTQYF. CDR3 bases: TGTGCCAGCAGGATGAGGGGGACAGATACGCAGTATTTT. V gene TRBV5-5 combines with J gene TRBJ2-3; D perhaps matches TRBD1 (6 bases). In germline, CDR1 is SGHKS, CDR2 YYEKEE (reference sequence). The CDR3 is 13 amino acids. V gave up 5 bases and J gave up 3 bases, with 10 bases separating them. Together with reference TRBV5-5 and TRBJ2-3, the CDR3 gives the full variable domain: DAGVTQSPTHLIKTRGQQVTLRCSPISGHKSVSWYQQVLGQGPQFIFQYYEKEERGRGNFPDRFSARQFPNYSSELNVNALLLGDSALYLCASRMRGTDTQYFGPGTRLTVL.

The V and J genes are TRBV5-5 and TRBJ2-2, with D perhaps TRBD2 (6 bases). Trimming shortened V by 0 bases and J by 2 bases, and 8 bases separated the two germline ends. Germline CDR1 reads SGHKS; CDR2 reads YYEKEE (reference sequence). CDR3 size: 15 residues. The CDR3 bases are TGTGCCAGCAGCTTGGAGGGAGGCAACACCGGGGAGCTGTTTTTT. It encodes CASSLEGGNTGELFF.

V gene TRBV28 combines with J gene TRBJ2-1; 12 nucleotides agree with TRBD2. The germline CDR1 and CDR2 sequences are MDHEN and SYDVKM. Germline trimming cut 2 bases from V and 9 bases from J; bases unmatched to any gene: 5. The CDR3 runs to 15 residues. The CDR3 nucleotides are TGTGCCAGCAGTTTAAGTACTAGCGGGAGGTTTGAGCAGTTCTTC. The encoded protein is CASSLSTSGRFEQFF.

The V gene is TRBV20-1, the J gene TRBJ2-1; D gene unclear. The CDR3 sequence is 11 residues long. V lost 6 bases, J lost 4 bases, and 7 bases lay in between. Germline CDR1 DFQATT, CDR2 SNEGSKA (reference sequence). The CDR3 region is CSAIPYNEQFF. CDR3 coding DNA: TGCAGTGCAATCCCGTACAATGAGCAGTTCTTC.

The V gene is TRBV5-1, the J gene TRBJ1-1, with 7 bases matching TRBD1. V shed 5 bases and J 2 bases; nucleotides not matched to a gene: 9. The germline V gene has CDR1 SGHRS and CDR2 YFSETQ. CDR3 length equals 15 residues. CDR3 nucleotide sequence: TGCGCCAGCAGGACCACTAACAGGGGTAACACTGAAGCTTTCTTT. Translated, it gives CASRTTNRGNTEAFF.

The chain recombines TRBV2 with TRBJ2-3; 7 nucleotides align to TRBD2. With V trimmed by 4 bases and J by 2 bases, 6 bases remained unmatched. CDR1 and CDR2 from the germline V gene are SNHLY and FYNNEI. CDR3 length equals 15 residues. CDR3 nucleotide sequence: TGTGCCAGCAGTGTGGCGGGAGTCCCCACAGATACGCAGTATTTT. As protein: CASSVAGVPTDTQYF.

V usage is TRBV6-5 and J usage is TRBJ2-3, with D hard to call. Trimming removed 6 bases at V and 4 bases at J, with 17 bases between. There are 15 residues in the CDR3. CDR1 and CDR2 from the germline V gene are MNHEY and SVGAGI. CDR3: CASSPLVAEPDTQYF. In nucleotides, the CDR3 is TGTGCCAGCAGCCCCCTAGTCGCCGAGCCAGATACGCAGTATTTT.